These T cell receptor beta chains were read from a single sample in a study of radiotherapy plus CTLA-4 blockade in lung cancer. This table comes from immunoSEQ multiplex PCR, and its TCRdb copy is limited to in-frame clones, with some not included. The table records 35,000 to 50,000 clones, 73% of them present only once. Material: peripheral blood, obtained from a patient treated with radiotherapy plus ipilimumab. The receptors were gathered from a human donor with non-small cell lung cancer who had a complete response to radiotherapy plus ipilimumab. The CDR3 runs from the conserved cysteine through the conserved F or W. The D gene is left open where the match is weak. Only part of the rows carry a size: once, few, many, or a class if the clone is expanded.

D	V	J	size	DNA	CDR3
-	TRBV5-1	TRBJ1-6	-	TGCGCCAGCAGCTCCTCGGGGAAGGATAATTCACCCCTCCACTTT	CASSSSGKDNSPLHF
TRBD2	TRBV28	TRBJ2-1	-	TGTGCCAGCAGGCCTAGGGTAGGGGCTAGCGGCCTCTACAATGAGCAGTTCTTC	CASRPRVGASGLYNEQFF
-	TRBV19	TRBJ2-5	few	TGTGCCAGTAGTCCCCCCGGACGGACAGACCCCCCAGAGACCCAGTACTTC	CASSPPGRTDPPETQYF
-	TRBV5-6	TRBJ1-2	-	TGTGCCAGCAGCTTTTGGACCGCGCCGGGACAAAGAGGCTACACCTTC	CASSFWTAPGQRGYTF
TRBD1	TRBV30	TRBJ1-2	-	TGTGCCTGGAGTGCCCAATTCGGGACAGGGGTAGGCTACACCTTC	CAWSAQFGTGVGYTF
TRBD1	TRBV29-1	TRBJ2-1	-	TGCAGCGCCATAACCCCTAGACAGGGGAAAGCCAATGAGCAGTTCTTC	CSAITPRQGKANEQFF
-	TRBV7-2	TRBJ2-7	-	TGTGCCAGCAGCTTAAGACAAGACGGAAACGAGCAGTACTTC	CASSLRQDGNEQYF
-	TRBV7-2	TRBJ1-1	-	TGTGCCAGCAGCTTAGATGCAGGGCTAGCTGAAGCTTTCTTT	CASSLDAGLAEAFF
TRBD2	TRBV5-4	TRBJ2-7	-	TGTGCCAGCAGCTTAACTAGCGGGTACGAGCAGTACTTC	CASSLTSGYEQYF
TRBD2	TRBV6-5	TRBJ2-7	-	TGTGCCAGCAGTTACGTCCTAGCGGGGACCTACGAGCAGTACTTC	CASSYVLAGTYEQYF
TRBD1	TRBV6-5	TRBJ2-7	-	TGTGCCAGCAGTTACCAGGGGACAGGGGCACCCTACGAGCAGTACTTC	CASSYQGTGAPYEQYF
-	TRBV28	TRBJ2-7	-	TGTGCCAGCCGGACAATTGCCTACGAGCAGTACTTC	CASRTIAYEQYF
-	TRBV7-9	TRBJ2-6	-	TGTGCCAGCAGCCTCTACCCGCCTGGGGCCAACGTCCTGACTTTC	CASSLYPPGANVLTF
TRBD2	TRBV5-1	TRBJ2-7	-	TGCGCCAGCAGCAGCGGTACTAGCGTAACCTACGAGCAGTACTTC	CASSSGTSVTYEQYF
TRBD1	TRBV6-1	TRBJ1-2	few	TGTGCCAGCAGTCGGGACAGGGGAGATGGCTACACCTTC	CASSRDRGDGYTF
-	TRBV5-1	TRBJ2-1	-	TGCGCCAGCAGCTTGGGTCAGGGTTTCGATGAGCAGTTCTTC	CASSLGQGFDEQFF
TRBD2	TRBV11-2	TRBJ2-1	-	TGTGCCAGCAGGTTCCAGGGGGGCGGGAGGGCCTCGGGTGAGCAGTTCTTC	CASRFQGGGRASGEQFF
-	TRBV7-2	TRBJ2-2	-	TGTGCCAGCAGCTCCCAGGGGTACGGGGAGCTGTTTTTT	CASSSQGYGELFF
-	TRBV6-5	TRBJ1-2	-	TGTGCCAGCAGTTACTCGACAGCAGCTCCTAACTATGGCTACACCTTC	CASSYSTAAPNYGYTF
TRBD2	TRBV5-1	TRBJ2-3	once	TGCGCCAGCACACCCCGCGGGAGTTTTCTAGATACGCAGTATTTT	CASTPRGSFLDTQYF
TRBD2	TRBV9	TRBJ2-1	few	TGTGCCAGCAGCGTTGGGACTAGCGGCCACAATGAGCAGTTCTTC	CASSVGTSGHNEQFF
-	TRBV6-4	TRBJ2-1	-	TGTGCCAGCAGTGAATTTGGGACAACAGCCTACAATGAGCAGTTCTTC	CASSEFGTTAYNEQFF
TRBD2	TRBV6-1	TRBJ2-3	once	TGTGCCAGCAGTGAGAGGACTAGCGGGAGGACAGATACGCAGTATTTT	CASSERTSGRTDTQYF
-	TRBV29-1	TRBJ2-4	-	TGCAGCGTTGAAGGAGGGGGAATTCAGTACTTC	CSVEGGGIQYF
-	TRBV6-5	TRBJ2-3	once	TGTGCCAGCAAAGGGGCAGGGAGCACAGATACGCAGTATTTT	CASKGAGSTDTQYF
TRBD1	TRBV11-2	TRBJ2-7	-	TGTGCCAGCAGCTTGGACCGGGACAGGGACGAGCAGTACTTC	CASSLDRDRDEQYF
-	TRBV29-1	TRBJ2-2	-	TGCAGCGTTGAACGAGACTCCTCGGCCACCGGGGAGCTGTTTTTT	CSVERDSSATGELFF
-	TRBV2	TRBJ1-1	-	TGTGCCAGCAAAGGGGACACTGAAGCTTTCTTT	CASKGDTEAFF
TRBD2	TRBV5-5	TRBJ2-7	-	TGTGCCAGCAGCTTATTAGCGGGGAGCTCCTACGAGCAGTACTTC	CASSLLAGSSYEQYF
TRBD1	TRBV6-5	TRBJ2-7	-	TGTGCCAGCAGTCTCCGCGCCGGGACAGGGGGCTTATACTTC	CASSLRAGTGGLYF
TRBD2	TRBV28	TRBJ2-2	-	TGTGCCAGCAGTTTTCCCTCTAGCGGGAGAAGGACCGGGGAGCTGTTTTTT	CASSFPSSGRRTGELFF
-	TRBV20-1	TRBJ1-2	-	TGCAGTGCTGGGGGGGCCTATGGCTACACCTTC	CSAGGAYGYTF
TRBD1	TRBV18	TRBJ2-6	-	TGTGCCAGCTCACCGCCGGGACAGAGCTCTGGGGCCAACGTCCTGACTTTC	CASSPPGQSSGANVLTF
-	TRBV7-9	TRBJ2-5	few	TGTGCCAGCAGACCCTCGGGGGTCAAGAAAGAGACCCAGTACTTC	CASRPSGVKKETQYF
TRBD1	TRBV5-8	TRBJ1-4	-	TGTGCCAGCAGCTTGTGGGGGCAGGGGGCAACTAATGAAAAACTGTTTTTT	CASSLWGQGATNEKLFF
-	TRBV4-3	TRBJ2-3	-	TGCGCCAGCAGCCAGGGGAGGTCAGATACGCAGTATTTT	CASSQGRSDTQYF
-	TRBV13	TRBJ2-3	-	TGTGCCAGCAGCGCTTCGGGAGATACGCAGTATTTT	CASSASGDTQYF
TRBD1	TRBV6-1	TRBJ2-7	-	TGTGCCAGCACCATGGACAGGGCAGGCGTCGAGCAGTACTTC	CASTMDRAGVEQYF
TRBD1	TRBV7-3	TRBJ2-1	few	TGTGCCAGCAGCATCCAAACGAGGGGGCGAATGATGGATGAGCAGTTCTTC	CASSIQTRGRMMDEQFF
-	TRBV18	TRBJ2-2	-	TGTGCCAGCTCACCTCCCGGGACTCCTAACACCGGGGAGCTGTTTTTT	CASSPPGTPNTGELFF
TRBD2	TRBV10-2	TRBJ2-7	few	TGCGCCAGCAAGCCAGCGGGGGGACTAGACTACGAGCAGTACTTC	CASKPAGGLDYEQYF
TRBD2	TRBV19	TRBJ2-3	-	TGTGCCAGTAGTATCCCGGGACTAGCGGGGCCCTCGGGTACGCAGTATTTT	CASSIPGLAGPSGTQYF
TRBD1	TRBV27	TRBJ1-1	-	TGTGCCAGCAGTTTATCTCGACAGGGGGCGGCCACTGAAGCTTTCTTT	CASSLSRQGAATEAFF
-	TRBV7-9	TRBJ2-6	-	TGTGCCAGCAGCTCTAGTGGGGGGGCCGGGGCCAACGTCCTGACTTTC	CASSSSGGAGANVLTF
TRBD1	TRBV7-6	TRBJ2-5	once	TGTGCCAGCAGCCCACAGGGGCCGGAGACCCAGTACTTC	CASSPQGPETQYF
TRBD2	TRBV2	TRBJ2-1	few	TGTGCCAGCAGAAGAATTCTACTAAGGCGGGGGGGGGTGGGGAATGAGCAGTTCTTC	CASRRILLRRGGVGNEQFF
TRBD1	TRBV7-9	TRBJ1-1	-	TGTGCCAGCAGTCCAACAGGGGGCGTTTACACTGAAGCTTTCTTT	CASSPTGGVYTEAFF
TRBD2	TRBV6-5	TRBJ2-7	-	TGTGCCAGCAGTCGAAAACTAGCGGGAGTTGGAGAGCAGTACTTC	CASSRKLAGVGEQYF
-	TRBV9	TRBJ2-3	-	TGTGCCAGCAGCGATCTAGGCGTTACAGATACGCAGTATTTT	CASSDLGVTDTQYF